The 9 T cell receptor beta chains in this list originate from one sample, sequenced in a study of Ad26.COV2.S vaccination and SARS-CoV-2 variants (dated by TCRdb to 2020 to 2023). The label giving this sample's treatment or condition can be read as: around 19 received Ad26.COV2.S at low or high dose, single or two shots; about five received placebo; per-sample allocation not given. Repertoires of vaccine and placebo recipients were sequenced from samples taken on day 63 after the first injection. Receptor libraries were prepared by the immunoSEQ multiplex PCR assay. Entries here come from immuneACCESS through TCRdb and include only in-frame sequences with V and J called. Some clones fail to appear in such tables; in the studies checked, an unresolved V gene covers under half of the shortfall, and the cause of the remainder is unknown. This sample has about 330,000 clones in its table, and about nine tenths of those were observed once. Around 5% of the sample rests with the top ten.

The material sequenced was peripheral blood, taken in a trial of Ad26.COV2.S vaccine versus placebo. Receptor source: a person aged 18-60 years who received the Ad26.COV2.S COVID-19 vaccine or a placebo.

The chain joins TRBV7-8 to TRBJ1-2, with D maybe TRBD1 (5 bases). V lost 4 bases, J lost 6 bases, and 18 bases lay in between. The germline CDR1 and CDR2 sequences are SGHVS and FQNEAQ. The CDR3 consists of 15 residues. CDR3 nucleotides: TGTGCCAGCAGCTCTCGACGGGGCGATGCTGATGGCTACACCTTC. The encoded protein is CASSSRRGDADGYTF.

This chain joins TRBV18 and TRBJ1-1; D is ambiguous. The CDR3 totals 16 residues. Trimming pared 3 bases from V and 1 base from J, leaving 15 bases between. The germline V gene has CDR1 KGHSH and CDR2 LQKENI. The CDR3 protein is CASSPRAPGANTEAFF. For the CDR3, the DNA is TGTGCCAGCTCACCCCGAGCCCCGGGAGCGAACACTGAAGCTTTCTTT.

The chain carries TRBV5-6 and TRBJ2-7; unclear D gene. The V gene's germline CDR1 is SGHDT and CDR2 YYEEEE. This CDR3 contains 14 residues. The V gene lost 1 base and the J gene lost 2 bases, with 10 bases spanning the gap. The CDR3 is CASSLLHLTYEQYF. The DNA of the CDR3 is TGTGCCAGCAGCTTGTTGCACCTTACCTACGAGCAGTACTTC.

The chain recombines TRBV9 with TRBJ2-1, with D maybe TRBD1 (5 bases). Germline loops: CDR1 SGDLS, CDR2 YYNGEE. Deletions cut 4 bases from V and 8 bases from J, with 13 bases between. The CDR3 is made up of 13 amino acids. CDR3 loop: CASSPVLRDEQFF. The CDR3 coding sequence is TGTGCCAGCAGCCCTGTTCTCAGGGATGAGCAGTTCTTC.

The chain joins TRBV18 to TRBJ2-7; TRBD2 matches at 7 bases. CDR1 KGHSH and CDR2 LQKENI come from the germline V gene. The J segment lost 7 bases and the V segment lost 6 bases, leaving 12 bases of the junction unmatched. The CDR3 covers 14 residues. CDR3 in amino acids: CASSHGGSFLEQYF. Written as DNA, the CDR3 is TGTGCCAGCTCCCACGGGGGGAGCTTTTTGGAGCAGTACTTC.

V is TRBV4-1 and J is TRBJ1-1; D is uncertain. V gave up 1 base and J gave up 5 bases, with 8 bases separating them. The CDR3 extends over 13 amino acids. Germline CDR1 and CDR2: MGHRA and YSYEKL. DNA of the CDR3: TGCGCCAGCAGCCAAGGACGAGGGACTGAAGCTTTCTTT. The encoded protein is CASSQGRGTEAFF.

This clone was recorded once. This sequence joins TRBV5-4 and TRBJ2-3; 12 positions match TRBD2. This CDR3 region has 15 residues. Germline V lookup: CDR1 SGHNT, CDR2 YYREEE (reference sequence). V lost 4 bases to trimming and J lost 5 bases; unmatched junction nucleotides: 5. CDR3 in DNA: TGTGCCAGCAGCCCGCCGGGACTAGCGGGAGATACGCAGTATTTT. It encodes CASSPPGLAGDTQYF.

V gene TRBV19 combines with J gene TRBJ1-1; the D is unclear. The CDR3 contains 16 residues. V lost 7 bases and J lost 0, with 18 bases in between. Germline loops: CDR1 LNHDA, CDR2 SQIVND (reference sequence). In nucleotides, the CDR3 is TGTGCCAGTACTCGAGATCCCTTCGGGATGAACACTGAAGCTTTCTTT. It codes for CASTRDPFGMNTEAFF.

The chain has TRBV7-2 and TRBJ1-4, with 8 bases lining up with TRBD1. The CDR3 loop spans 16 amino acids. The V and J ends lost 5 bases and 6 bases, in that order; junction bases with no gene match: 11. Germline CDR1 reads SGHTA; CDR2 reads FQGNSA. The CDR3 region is CASSLMTGAADEKLFF. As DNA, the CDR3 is TGTGCCAGCAGCCTGATGACAGGGGCGGCGGATGAAAAACTGTTTTTT.